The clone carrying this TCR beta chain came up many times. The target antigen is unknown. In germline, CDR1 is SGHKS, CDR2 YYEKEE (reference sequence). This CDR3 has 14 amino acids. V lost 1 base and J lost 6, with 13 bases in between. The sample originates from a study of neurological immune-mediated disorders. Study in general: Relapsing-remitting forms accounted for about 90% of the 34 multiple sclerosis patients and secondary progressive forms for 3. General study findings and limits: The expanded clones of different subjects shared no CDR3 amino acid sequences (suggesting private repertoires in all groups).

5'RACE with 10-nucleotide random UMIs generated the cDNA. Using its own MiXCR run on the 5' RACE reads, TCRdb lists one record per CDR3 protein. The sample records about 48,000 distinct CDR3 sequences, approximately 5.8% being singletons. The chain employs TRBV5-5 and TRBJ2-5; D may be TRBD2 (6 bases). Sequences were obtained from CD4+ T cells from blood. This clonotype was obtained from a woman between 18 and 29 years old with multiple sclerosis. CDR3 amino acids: CASSLPSVLKTQYF. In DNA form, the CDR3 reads TGTGCCAGCAGCTTGCCTAGCGTTTTAAAGACCCAGTACTTC.